A single T cell receptor beta chain is shown here with its context. This clone's antigen is unknown. Base quality data are lacking; no much larger clone is found one base away. Libraries were prepared through 5' RACE. Sequenced using an Illumina HiSeq 2500. The second PCR ran for roughly 6 to 11 cycles and used a J-beta primer mix along with a sample-barcoded 5' primer. A template-switch 5' adaptor carrying 12 random nucleotides introduced a unique molecular identifier onto each TCR beta cDNA molecule. Each sample yielded at least 3 million CDR3-containing paired-end reads. The Mint cDNA synthesis kit, primed by a TRBC-specific oligonucleotide, was used to synthesize first-strand cDNA from all RNA. All cDNA was treated with uracil-DNA glycosylase and then went through a first 18-cycle PCR with the universal primers M1SS and BC2_uni_R. The source study handled its data this way. For normalization, 1 million high-quality reads, each with a distinct molecular identifier, were randomly selected from each sample. Reads with shared molecular identifiers were discarded instead of being binned into consensus sequences. MiTCR, with a Q25 quality threshold and the strictest error-elimination algorithm, was used for CDR3 identification, clonotype clustering and error correction. A nonparametric unseen species model with Euler transformation was used to estimate a lower bound on total TCR beta diversity. TCRdb passed the public sequencing reads through fastp at Q25 and MiXCR, retaining productive beta sequences. Rows with one shared CDR3 protein collapse into an entry with the most common genes and DNA. The V and J calls, along with clone size, are taken from TCRdb and not from the paper's own processing. This sample is represented by around 1.5 million distinct CDR3 sequences; 45% to 70% of them were singletons. The leading ten clones occupy over 6.5% of the sample.

The sample comes from a study of blood T cells in healthy people across ages (dated by TCRdb to 2014 to 2015). Regarding the research as a whole: In model experiments, template switching captured about one uniquely barcoded TCR beta cDNA molecule for every two T cells. Using deep sequencing normalized with unique cDNA molecular identifiers, the study measured how TCR beta repertoire diversity changes with age. The donors were divided into four age groups: young (average approximately 16 years), middle-aged (over 35), aged (about 62) and long-lived (about 84). To avoid experimental bias, donors of different ages were distributed randomly across sequencing lanes. For two donors (one aged 18 to 29 and one aged 80 or older), the study analyzed two additional independent replicas of 1 million unique cDNA reads from the same blood draw. What the research found in general, with its limitations: Donor CMV infection status was unknown, potentially confounding age-related changes in expanded clonotypes. Observed TCR beta diversity per million T cells fell roughly linearly with age, and a significant reduction was already apparent by age around 40. Compared with the aged group, more naive CD4+ T cells, fewer expanded clones and increased TCR diversity were shown by the long-lived group, suggesting age selection. Because profiling used bulk unsorted PBMCs, naive and antigen-experienced compartments could not be compared conclusively. Estimates of total diversity based on one million sequenced T cells were regarded as lower bounds and as underestimates. Observed TCR beta diversity correlated strongly with the percentage of naive T cells measured by flow cytometry.

Systemically healthy Caucasian individuals from Russia, 39 in total and aged roughly 6 to 100 years, were included as donors. Each donor gave roughly 9.5 milliliters of peripheral blood, collected into EDTA-treated Vacutainer tubes. PBMCs were isolated by Ficoll-Paque density-gradient centrifugation, with at least 6 million obtained per sample. Total RNA was extracted from PBMCs with Trizol reagent, with at least 6 micrograms obtained per sample. The percentages of naive CD45RAhigh/CD27high T cells were determined by flow cytometry on a PBMC aliquot from every donor. Via the germline V gene (reference sequence), CDR1 is DFQATT and CDR2 SNEGSKA. Inclusive of the bounding cysteine and phenylalanine, the CDR3 is 16 residues long. Of the read, only the CDR3 DNA is kept; its 48 bases are in frame from base 1. Trimming removed 2 bases from V and 11 bases from J; the gene matches leave 15 bases unexplained.

The clonotype was recovered from a young man in good health. Sequencing input: blood. The chain is made from TRBV20-1 and TRBJ2-5; 12 bases in the middle match TRBD2. The CDR3 corresponds to CSARPRGLAGRNEQYF. DNA sequence: TGCAGTGCTAGACCACGTGGACTAGCGGGGCGCAATGAGCAGTACTTC.